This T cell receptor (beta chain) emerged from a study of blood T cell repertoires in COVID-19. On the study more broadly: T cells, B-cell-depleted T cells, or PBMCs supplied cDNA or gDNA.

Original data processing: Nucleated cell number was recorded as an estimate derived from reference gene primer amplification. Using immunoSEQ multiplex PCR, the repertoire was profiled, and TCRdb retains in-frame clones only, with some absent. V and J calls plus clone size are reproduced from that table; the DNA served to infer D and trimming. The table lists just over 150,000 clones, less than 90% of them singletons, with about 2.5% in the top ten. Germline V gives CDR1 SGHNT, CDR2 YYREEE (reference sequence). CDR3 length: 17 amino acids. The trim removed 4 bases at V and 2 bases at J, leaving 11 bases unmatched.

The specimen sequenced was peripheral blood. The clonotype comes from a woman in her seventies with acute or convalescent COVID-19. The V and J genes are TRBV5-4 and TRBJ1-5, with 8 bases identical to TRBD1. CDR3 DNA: TGTGCCAGCAGCAAGCCAGGGGGCCTGGGGGGCAATCAGCCCCAGCATTTT. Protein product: CASSKPGGLGGNQPQHF. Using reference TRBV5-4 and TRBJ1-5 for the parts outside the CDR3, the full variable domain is ETGVTQSPTHLIKTRGQQVTLRCSSQSGHNTVSWYQQALGQGPQFIFQYYREEENGRGNFPPRFSGLQFPNYSSELNVNALELDDSALYLCASSKPGGLGGNQPQHFGDGTRLSIL.